The 9 T cell receptor beta chains presented below share a single source sample, sequenced in a study of OX40 agonist ivuxolimab in advanced cancers. The table came from immunoSEQ multiplex PCR; TCRdb's copy has only in-frame clones and leaves some out. The table includes roughly 67,000 clones, over 75% detected once. The sample consisted of CD4+ or CD8+ T cells sorted from blood, taken in a trial of the OX40 agonist ivuxolimab. The source of these receptors is an adult with an advanced solid tumor such as melanoma, head and neck, liver or kidney cancer.

This clone was observed once. The V gene is TRBV10-3, the J gene TRBJ2-5; 10 bases are shared with TRBD2. The CDR3 is 14 residues long. The V segment lost 5 bases and the J segment 3 bases; nucleotides outside the gene matches: 3. Germline V gives CDR1 ENHRY, CDR2 SYGVKD. The DNA of the CDR3 is TGTGCCATCAGTCGGAGCGGGGGGGAAGAGACCCAGTACTTC. Protein: CAISRSGGEETQYF.

The V gene is TRBV10-3, the J gene TRBJ2-1; D is uncertain. The CDR3 sequence is 13 residues long. CDR1 is ENHRY and CDR2 is SYGVKD in the germline V gene. Trimming cost V 0 bases and J 9 bases, with 9 bases left between them. CDR3 protein: CAISESTRFEQFF. DNA for the CDR3: TGTGCCATCAGTGAGTCGACGCGGTTTGAGCAGTTCTTC.

The chain uses TRBV10-3 and TRBJ2-2, with D perhaps matching TRBD1 (6 bases). V was cut by 0 bases and J by 4 bases, with 12 bases left in between. Germline assignment: CDR1 ENHRY and CDR2 SYGVKD. The CDR3 has 16 amino acids. CDR3 DNA sequence: TGTGCCATCAGTGAGTCGTTGAGACAGGCCACCGGGGAGCTGTTTTTT. Encoded protein: CAISESLRQATGELFF.

The chain uses TRBV6-5 and TRBJ1-2; 7 bases are shared with TRBD1. V lost 2 bases, J lost 6 bases, and 3 bases stayed unmatched. This CDR3 is 13 amino acids long. Looked up from germline, CDR1 is MNHEY and CDR2 is SVGAGI. CDR3 nucleotides: TGTGCCAGCAGTTACGGAGGGGGCGATGGCTACACCTTC. This translates into CASSYGGGDGYTF.

The chain is built from TRBV4-2 and TRBJ1-4; maybe TRBD1 (6 bases). The CDR3 runs to 16 residues. Trimming left V 0 bases short and J 5 bases short, with 13 bases between. CDR1 is LGHNA, CDR2 YNFKEQ, per germline. In DNA form, the CDR3 reads TGTGCCAGCAGCCAAGAGAGACAGGTTCCCAATGAAAAACTGTTTTTT. This translates into CASSQERQVPNEKLFF.

The chain employs TRBV5-1 and TRBJ2-5; 8 bases fit TRBD1. This CDR3 is built from 15 residues. V shed 3 bases, J shed 1 base, and the junction held 5 bases outside the gene matches. The germline gives CDR1 SGHRS, CDR2 YFSETQ. CDR3 sequence reads: CASSSGQAGQETQYF. DNA of the CDR3: TGCGCCAGCAGCTCGGGACAGGCGGGCCAAGAGACCCAGTACTTC. The complete variable domain, with remaining parts taken from reference TRBV5-1 and TRBJ2-5, reads KAGVTQTPRYLIKTRGQQVTLSCSPISGHRSVSWYQQTPGQGLQFLFEYFSETQRNKGNFPGRFSGRQFSNSRSEMNVSTLELGDSALYLCASSSGQAGQETQYFGPGTRLLVL.

This clone was observed a single time. The chain joins TRBV4-3 to TRBJ2-1; 9 bases line up with TRBD2. The CDR3 runs 16 residues. V dropped 0 bases and J dropped 9; count of bases not matched to a gene: 9. Per germline, CDR1 LGHNA and CDR2 YSLEER. CDR3 residues: CASSQDSKLAGGEQFF. In nucleotides, the CDR3 is TGCGCCAGCAGCCAAGATTCGAAACTAGCGGGCGGTGAGCAGTTCTTC.

The chain couples TRBV7-3 to TRBJ1-5, with unresolved D. V was pared by 5 bases and J by 5 bases, with 7 bases between. Germline V CDR1 and CDR2: SGHTA, FQGTGA. CDR3 length equals 12 residues. In nucleotides, the CDR3 is TGTGCCAGCAGCGATGGGGATCAGCCCCAGCATTTT. This gives the protein CASSDGDQPQHF. Using reference TRBV7-3 and TRBJ1-5 for the parts outside the CDR3, the full variable domain is GAGVSQTPSNKVTEKGKYVELRCDPISGHTALYWYRQSLGQGPEFLIYFQGTGAADDSGLPNDRFFAVRPEGSVSTLKIQRTERGDSAVYLCASSDGDQPQHFGDGTRLSIL.

The rearrangement uses TRBV19 and TRBJ1-1; D gene ambiguous. Per germline, CDR1 LNHDA and CDR2 SQIVND (reference sequence). V was clipped by 1 base and J by 1 base, with 10 bases between them. This CDR3 region has 15 residues. DNA of the CDR3: TGTGCCAGTAGTATAGTTGATAGTGGGAACACTGAAGCTTTCTTT. This encodes CASSIVDSGNTEAFF.